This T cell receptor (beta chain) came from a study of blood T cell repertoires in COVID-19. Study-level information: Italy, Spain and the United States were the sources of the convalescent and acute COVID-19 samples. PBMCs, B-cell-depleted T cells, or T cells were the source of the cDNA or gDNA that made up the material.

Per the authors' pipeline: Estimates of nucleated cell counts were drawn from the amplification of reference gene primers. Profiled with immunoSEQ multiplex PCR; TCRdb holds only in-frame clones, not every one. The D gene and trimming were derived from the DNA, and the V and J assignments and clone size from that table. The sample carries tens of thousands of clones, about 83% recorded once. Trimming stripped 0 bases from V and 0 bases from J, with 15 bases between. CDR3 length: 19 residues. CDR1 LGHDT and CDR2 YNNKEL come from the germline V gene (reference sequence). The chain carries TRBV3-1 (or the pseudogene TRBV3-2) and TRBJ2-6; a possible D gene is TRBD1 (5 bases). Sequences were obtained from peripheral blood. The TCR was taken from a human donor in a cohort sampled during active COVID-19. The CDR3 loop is CASSQDRIGVPSGANVLTF. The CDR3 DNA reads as TGTGCCAGCAGCCAAGATAGGATAGGGGTCCCCTCTGGGGCCAACGTCCTGACTTTC.